This T cell receptor beta chain was sequenced during a study of cytomegalovirus exposure and HLA in healthy donors. Overall study context: Genetic ancestry analysis placed around four fifths of the 350 to 500 donors that were genotyped in the Caucasian-associated cluster.

Findings and limits, study-wide: About 87% or about 30% of the time was how often most TCR beta V segments were productive, according to an earlier analysis.

This clone was seen once. The target antigen is unknown. 13 Jbeta primers and 60 Vbeta primers were used for the PCR. Sequenced by immunoSEQ multiplex PCR; TCRdb stores in-frame clones only, minus some. The sample holds roughly 190,000 clones, 70% to 80% seen once. The CDR3 length is 15 residues. The V gene end was trimmed by 5 bases and the J gene end by 0 bases; junction bases not matched to a gene: 2. In germline, CDR1 is SNHLY, CDR2 FYNNEI. The receptor comes from a woman in her thirties in good health and CMV-seropositive. The chain joins TRBV2 to TRBJ2-1; 9 bases line up with TRBD2. Sequencing input: PBMCs. The CDR3 DNA reads as TGTGCCAGCAGTTTAGCGGGGGCCTCCTACAATGAGCAGTTCTTC. Its translation is CASSLAGASYNEQFF.